The present entry profiles one T cell receptor (beta chain) with its context. Its antigen is unidentified. These data originate in a study of cytomegalovirus exposure and HLA in healthy donors. Turning to the study itself: One earlier analysis, a look at 150 million to 200 million T cells, found 117 million unique TCR beta sequences. General observations from the study: Earlier analysis looked at TCR beta V segments, and most were productive about 87% or about 30% of the time.

Germline CDR1 reads MRHNA; CDR2 reads SNTAGT. Deletions cut 1 base from V and 8 bases from J, with 9 bases between. CDR3 length: 14 amino acids. The PCR made use of 60 Vbeta and 13 Jbeta primers. Clones were sequenced by immunoSEQ multiplex PCR, and TCRdb holds only the in-frame ones, with some missing. The sample includes some 130,000 clones. The sequenced material came from PBMCs. This receptor was taken from a man between 18 and 35 years old in good health and CMV-seronegative. The chain employs TRBV6-4 and TRBJ2-6; D unclear. The CDR3 DNA reads TGTGCCAGCAGTGACTGGCCCCTCTCCAACGTCCTGACTTTC. Translated, it gives CASSDWPLSNVLTF.